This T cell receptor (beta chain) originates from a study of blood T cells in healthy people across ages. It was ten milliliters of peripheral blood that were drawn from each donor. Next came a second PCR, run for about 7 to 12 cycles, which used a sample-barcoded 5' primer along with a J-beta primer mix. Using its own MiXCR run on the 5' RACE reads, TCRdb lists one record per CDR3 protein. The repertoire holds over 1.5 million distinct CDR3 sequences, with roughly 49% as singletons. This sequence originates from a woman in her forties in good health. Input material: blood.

The CDR3 sequence: CASSYLLAGISTDTQYF. CDR3 in DNA: TGTGCCAGCAGTTACTTACTAGCGGGGATTAGCACAGATACGCAGTATTTT. The gene calls are TRBV6-5 and TRBJ2-3; 10 nucleotides line up with TRBD2. The CDR3 totals 17 residues. In germline, CDR1 is MNHEY, CDR2 SVGAGI. The ends lost 1 base at V and 0 bases at J; junction bases unmatched: 4.